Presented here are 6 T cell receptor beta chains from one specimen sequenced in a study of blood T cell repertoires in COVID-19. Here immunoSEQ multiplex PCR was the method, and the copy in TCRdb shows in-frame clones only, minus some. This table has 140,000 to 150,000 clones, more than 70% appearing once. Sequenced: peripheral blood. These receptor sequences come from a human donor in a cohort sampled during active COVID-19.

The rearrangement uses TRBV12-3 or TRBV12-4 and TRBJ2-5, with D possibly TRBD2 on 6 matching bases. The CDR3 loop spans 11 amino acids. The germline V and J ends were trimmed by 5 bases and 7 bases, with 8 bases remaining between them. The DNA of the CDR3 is TGTGCCAGCAGTCCCGGGGGGACCCAGTACTTC. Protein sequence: CASSPGGTQYF.

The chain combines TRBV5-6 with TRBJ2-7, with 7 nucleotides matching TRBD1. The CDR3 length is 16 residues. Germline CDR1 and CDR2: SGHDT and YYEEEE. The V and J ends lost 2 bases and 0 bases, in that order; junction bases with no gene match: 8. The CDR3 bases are TGTGCCAGCAGCTTAATAGGACAGGCGAGCTCCTACGAGCAGTACTTC. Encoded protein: CASSLIGQASSYEQYF.

The CDR3 here is CASSVAERTGGYNEQFF. In DNA form, the CDR3 reads TGTGCCAGCAGCGTAGCCGAGAGGACAGGGGGTTACAATGAGCAGTTCTTC. The V call is TRBV9, the J call TRBJ2-1; the match to TRBD1 covers 10 bases. CDR3 length: 17 amino acids. The V segment lost 0 bases and the J segment 4 bases; nucleotides outside the gene matches: 7. Germline V gives CDR1 SGDLS, CDR2 YYNGEE.

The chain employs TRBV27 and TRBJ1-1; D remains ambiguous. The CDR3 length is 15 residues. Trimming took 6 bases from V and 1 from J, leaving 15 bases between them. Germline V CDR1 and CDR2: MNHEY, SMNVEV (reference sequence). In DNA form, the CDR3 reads TGTGCCAGCAGCACGTCTTTGAACTCGAACACTGAAGCTTTCTTT. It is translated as CASSTSLNSNTEAFF.

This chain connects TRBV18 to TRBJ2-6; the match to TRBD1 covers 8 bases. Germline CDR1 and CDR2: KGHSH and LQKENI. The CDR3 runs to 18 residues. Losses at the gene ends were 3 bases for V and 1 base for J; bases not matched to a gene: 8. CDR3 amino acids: CASSPRTGSASGANVLTF. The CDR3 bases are TGTGCCAGCTCACCTAGGACAGGGTCGGCTTCTGGGGCCAACGTCCTGACTTTC.

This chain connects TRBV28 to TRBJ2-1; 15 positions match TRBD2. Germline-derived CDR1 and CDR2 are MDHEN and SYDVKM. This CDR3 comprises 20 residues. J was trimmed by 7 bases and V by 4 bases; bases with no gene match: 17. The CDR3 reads CASSSFGLAGGPTLRNEQFF. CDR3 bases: TGTGCCAGCAGTTCTTTCGGACTAGCGGGAGGGCCTACTCTACGGAATGAGCAGTTCTTC.